This is a list of T cell receptor beta chains from one sample in a study of cytomegalovirus exposure and HLA in healthy donors. Produced via immunoSEQ multiplex PCR; TCRdb's table is partial and in-frame only. The sample yields 250,000 to 300,000 clones, 70% to 90% seen once. Sequencing used PBMCs. The source of these receptors is a woman in her 40s in good health and CMV-seropositive. The CDR3 runs from the conserved cysteine through the conserved F or W. D genes are given only for firm matches.

D,J,V,DNA,CDR3
-,TRBJ1-1,TRBV27,TGTGCCAGCAGTTTACCAGGGATCACTGAAGCTTTCTTT,CASSLPGITEAFF
TRBD2,TRBJ2-5,TRBV7-3,TGTGCCAGCAGCATCACTAGCGGAGGGGGGGAGACCCAGTACTTC,CASSITSGGGETQYF
TRBD2,TRBJ2-1,TRBV27,TGTGCCAGCAGTTTAACAGCGGGAGGGCCGGATGAGCAGTTCTTC,CASSLTAGGPDEQFF
TRBD1,TRBJ2-1,TRBV5-1,TGCGCCAGCAGCTTGGGGGACAGTATATACAATGAGCAGTTCTTC,CASSLGDSIYNEQFF
TRBD1,TRBJ1-1,TRBV4-2,TGTGCCAGCAGCCAGAAAGACAGGGACGCTGAAGCTTTCTTT,CASSQKDRDAEAFF
-,TRBJ1-1,TRBV2,TGTGCCAGCAGAACAGGGTTGTGGAACACTGAAGCTTTCTTT,CASRTGLWNTEAFF
TRBD2,TRBJ2-1,TRBV7-6,TGTGCCAGCAGCAGCAGCGGGAGTGGCACAAATGAGCAGTTCTTC,CASSSSGSGTNEQFF
-,TRBJ1-5,TRBV7-2,TGTGCCAGCAGCTTAGGGTCAGGGCAGCCCCAGCATTTT,CASSLGSGQPQHF
TRBD2,TRBJ2-3,TRBV28,TGTGCCAGCAGAACTCCCGTTTTGGGACTAGGAGTCTCTAGCACAGATACGCAGTATTTT,CASRTPVLGLGVSSTDTQYF
-,TRBJ2-7,TRBV27,TGTGCCAGCAGACGTTGGTCAGTTGAGGGCGAGCAGTACTTC,CASRRWSVEGEQYF
-,TRBJ1-6,TRBV9,TGTGCCAGCAGCCCAACGGGACAAACGCATTCACCCCTCCACTTT,CASSPTGQTHSPLHF
TRBD1,TRBJ2-6,TRBV29-1,TGCAGCGTTGAGGACCGGGACAGGGGCTCTGGGGCCAACGTCCTGACTTTC,CSVEDRDRGSGANVLTF
TRBD1,TRBJ1-5,TRBV7-8,TGTGCCAGCAGTACAAACAGGGACAGGGGGCCGAATCAGCCCCAGCATTTT,CASSTNRDRGPNQPQHF